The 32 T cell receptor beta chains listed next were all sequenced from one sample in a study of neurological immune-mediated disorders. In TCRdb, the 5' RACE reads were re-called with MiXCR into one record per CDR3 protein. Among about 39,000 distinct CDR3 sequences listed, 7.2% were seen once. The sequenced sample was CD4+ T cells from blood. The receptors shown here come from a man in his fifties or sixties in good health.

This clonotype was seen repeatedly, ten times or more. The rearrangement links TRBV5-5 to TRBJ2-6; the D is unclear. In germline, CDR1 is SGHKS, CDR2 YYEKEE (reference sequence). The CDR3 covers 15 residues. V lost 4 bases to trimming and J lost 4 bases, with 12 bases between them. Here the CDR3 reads CASSLAWSGANVLTF. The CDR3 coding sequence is TGTGCCAGCAGCCTCGCATGGTCAGGGGCCAACGTCCTGACTTTC. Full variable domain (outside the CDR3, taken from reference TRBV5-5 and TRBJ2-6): DAGVTQSPTHLIKTRGQQVTLRCSPISGHKSVSWYQQVLGQGPQFIFQYYEKEERGRGNFPDRFSARQFPNYSSELNVNALLLGDSALYLCASSLAWSGANVLTFGAGSRLTVL.

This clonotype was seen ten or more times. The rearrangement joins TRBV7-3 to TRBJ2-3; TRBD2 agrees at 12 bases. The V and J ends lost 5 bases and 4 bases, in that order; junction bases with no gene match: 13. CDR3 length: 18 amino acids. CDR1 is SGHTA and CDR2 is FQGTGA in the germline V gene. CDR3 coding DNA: TGTGCCAGCAGCCCTCAAGCGATGCTAGCGGGAGGGCCAGATACGCAGTATTTT. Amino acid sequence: CASSPQAMLAGGPDTQYF.

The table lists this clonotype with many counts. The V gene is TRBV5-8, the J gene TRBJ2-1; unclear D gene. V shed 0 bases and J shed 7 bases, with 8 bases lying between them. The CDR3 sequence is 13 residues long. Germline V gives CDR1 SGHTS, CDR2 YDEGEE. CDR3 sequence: CASSLGPRNEQFF. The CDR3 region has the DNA TGTGCCAGCAGCTTGGGACCTAGGAATGAGCAGTTCTTC.

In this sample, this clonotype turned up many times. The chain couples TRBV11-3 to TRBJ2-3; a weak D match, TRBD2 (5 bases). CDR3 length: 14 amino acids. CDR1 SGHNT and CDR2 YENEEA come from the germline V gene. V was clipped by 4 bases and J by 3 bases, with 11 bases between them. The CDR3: CASSWSGRTDTQYF. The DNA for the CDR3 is TGTGCCAGCAGCTGGAGCGGAAGGACAGATACGCAGTATTTT.

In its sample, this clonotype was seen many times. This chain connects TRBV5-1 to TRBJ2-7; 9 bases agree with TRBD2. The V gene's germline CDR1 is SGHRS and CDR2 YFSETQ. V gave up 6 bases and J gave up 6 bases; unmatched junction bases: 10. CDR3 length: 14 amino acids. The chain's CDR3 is CASIEDSGSIEQYF. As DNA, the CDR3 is TGCGCCAGCATCGAAGATAGCGGGAGCATCGAGCAGTACTTC.

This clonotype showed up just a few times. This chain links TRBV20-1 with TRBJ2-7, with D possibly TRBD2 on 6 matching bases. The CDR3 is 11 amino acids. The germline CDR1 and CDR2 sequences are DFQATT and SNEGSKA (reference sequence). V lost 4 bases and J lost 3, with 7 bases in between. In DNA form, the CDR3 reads TGCAGTGCTATGGGGGGCTACGAGCAGTACTTC. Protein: CSAMGGYEQYF.

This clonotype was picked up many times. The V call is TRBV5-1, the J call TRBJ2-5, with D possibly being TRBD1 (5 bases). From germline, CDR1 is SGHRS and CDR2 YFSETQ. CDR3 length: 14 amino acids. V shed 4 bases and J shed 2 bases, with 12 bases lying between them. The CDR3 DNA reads TGCGCCAGCAGCATTGACAGTTCTCAAGAGACCCAGTACTTC. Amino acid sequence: CASSIDSSQETQYF.

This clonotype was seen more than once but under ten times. For the CDR3, the DNA is TGTGCCAGTAGTTCATTCCGGGACAGGTTCTCACCCCTCCACTTT. It yields the protein CASSSFRDRFSPLHF. The gene calls are TRBV19 and TRBJ1-6; 8 bases align to TRBD1. The CDR3 contains 15 residues. Germline loops: CDR1 LNHDA, CDR2 SQIVND (reference sequence). J was trimmed by 10 bases and V by 5 bases; bases with no gene match: 10.

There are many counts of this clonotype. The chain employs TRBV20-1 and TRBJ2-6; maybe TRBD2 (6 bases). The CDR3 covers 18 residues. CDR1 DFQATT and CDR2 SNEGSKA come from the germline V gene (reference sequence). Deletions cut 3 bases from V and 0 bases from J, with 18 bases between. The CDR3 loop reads CSASLYLAASSGANVLTF. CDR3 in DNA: TGCAGTGCTAGCTTATACTTAGCGGCAAGCTCTGGGGCCAACGTCCTGACTTTC.

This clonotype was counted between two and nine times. The CDR3 nucleotides read TGTGCCAGCAGTTTTACGCAGAACACCGGGGAGCTGTTTTTT. Protein product: CASSFTQNTGELFF. The V call is TRBV28, the J call TRBJ2-2; no reliable D call. This CDR3 spans 14 amino acids. V was shortened by 3 bases and J by 1 base, with 6 bases between the two germline ends. Germline V gives CDR1 MDHEN, CDR2 SYDVKM. Based on the CDR3 plus reference TRBV28 and TRBJ2-2, the full variable domain is DVKVTQSSRYLVKRTGEKVFLECVQDMDHENMFWYRQDPGLGLRLIYFSYDVKMKEKGDIPEGYSVSREKKERFSLILESASTNQTSMYLCASSFTQNTGELFFGEGSRLTVL.

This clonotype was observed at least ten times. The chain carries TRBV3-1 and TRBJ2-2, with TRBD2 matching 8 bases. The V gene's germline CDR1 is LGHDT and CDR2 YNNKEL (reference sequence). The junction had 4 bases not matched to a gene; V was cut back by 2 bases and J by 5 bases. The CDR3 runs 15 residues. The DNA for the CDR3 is TGTGCCAGCAGCCAAAGCGGGAGAGGAACCGGGGAGCTGTTTTTT. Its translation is CASSQSGRGTGELFF.

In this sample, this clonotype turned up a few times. In DNA, the CDR3 is TGCAGTGCTAGACAGGCAGGGGGCTTGAACACTGAAGCTTTCTTT. Its translation is CSARQAGGLNTEAFF. This chain connects TRBV20-1 to TRBJ1-1; 8 nucleotides line up with TRBD1. The germline V gene has CDR1 DFQATT and CDR2 SNEGSKA (reference sequence). With V trimmed by 2 bases and J by 0 bases, 5 bases remained unmatched. This CDR3 has 15 amino acids.

CDR3 coding DNA: TGCGCCAGCAGCTTACTAGCGGGACCGGGTGGTGAGCAGTTCTTC. Protein: CASSLLAGPGGEQFF. The V gene is TRBV5-1, the J gene TRBJ2-1; the match to TRBD2 covers 10 bases. The trim removed 2 bases at V and 9 bases at J, leaving 8 bases unmatched. The V gene's germline CDR1 is SGHRS and CDR2 YFSETQ. The CDR3 loop spans 15 amino acids.

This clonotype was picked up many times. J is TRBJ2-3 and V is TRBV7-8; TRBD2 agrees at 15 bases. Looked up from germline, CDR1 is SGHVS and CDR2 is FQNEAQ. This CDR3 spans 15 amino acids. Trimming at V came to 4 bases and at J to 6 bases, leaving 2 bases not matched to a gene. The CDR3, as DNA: TGTGCCAGCAGCTCCGGGACTAGCGGGAGGGATACGCAGTATTTT. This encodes CASSSGTSGRDTQYF.

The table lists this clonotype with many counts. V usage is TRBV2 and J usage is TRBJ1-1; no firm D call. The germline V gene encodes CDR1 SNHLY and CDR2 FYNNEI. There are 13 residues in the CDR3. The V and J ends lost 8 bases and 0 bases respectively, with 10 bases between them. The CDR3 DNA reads TGTGCCAGCCAGACACCGATGAACACTGAAGCTTTCTTT. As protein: CASQTPMNTEAFF.

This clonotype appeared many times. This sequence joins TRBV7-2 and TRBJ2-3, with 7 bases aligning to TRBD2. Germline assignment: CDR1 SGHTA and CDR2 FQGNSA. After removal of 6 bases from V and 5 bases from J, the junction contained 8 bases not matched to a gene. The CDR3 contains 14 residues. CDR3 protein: CASRPGVAGDTQYF. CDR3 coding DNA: TGTGCCAGCAGACCCGGGGTAGCGGGAGATACGCAGTATTTT.

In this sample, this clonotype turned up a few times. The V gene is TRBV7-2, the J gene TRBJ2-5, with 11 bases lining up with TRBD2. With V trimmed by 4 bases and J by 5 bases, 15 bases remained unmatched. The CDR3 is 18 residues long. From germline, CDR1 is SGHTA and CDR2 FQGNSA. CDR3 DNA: TGTGCCAGCAGCTCCGGGACTAGCGGTTCGCGGGCCCAGGAGACCCAGTACTTC. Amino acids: CASSSGTSGSRAQETQYF.

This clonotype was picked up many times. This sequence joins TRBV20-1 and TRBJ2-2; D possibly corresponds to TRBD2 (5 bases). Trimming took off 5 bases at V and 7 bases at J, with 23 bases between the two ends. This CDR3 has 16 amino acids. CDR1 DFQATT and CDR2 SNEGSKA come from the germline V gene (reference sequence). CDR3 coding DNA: TGCAGTGCTGCCTACCGAGGGCGTAAGGGTATCGGGGAGCTGTTTTTT. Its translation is CSAAYRGRKGIGELFF.

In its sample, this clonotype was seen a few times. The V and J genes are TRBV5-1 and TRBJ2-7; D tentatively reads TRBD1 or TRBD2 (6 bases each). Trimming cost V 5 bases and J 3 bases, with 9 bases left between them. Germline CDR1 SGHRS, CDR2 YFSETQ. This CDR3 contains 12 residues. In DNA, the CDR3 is TGCGCCAGCAGGAGGGGGGACTACGAGCAGTACTTC. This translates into CASRRGDYEQYF.

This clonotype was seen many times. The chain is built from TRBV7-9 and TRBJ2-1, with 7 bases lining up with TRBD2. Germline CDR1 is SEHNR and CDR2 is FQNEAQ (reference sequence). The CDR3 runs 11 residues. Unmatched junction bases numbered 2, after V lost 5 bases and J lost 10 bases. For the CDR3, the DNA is TGTGCCAGCAGCCGGGGGGAGGAGCAGTTCTTC. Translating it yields CASSRGEEQFF. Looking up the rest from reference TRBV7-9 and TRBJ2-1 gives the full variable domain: DTGVSQNPRHKITKRGQNVTFRCDPISEHNRLYWYRQTLGQGPEFLTYFQNEAQLEKSRLLSDRFSAERPKGSFSTLEIQRTEQGDSAMYLCASSRGEEQFFGPGTRLTVL.

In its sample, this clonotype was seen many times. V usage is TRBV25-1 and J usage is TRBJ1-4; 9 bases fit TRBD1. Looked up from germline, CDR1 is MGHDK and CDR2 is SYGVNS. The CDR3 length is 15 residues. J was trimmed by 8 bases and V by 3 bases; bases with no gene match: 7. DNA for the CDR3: TGTGCCAGCAGTGATCCGGGACAGGGTGTAGAAAAACTGTTTTTT. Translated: CASSDPGQGVEKLFF.

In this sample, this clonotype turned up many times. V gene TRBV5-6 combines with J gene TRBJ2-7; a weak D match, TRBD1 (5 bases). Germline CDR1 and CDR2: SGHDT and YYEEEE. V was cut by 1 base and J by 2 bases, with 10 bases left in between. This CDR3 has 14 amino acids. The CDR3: CASSLISGTYEQYF. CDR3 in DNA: TGTGCCAGCAGCTTGATCTCAGGGACCTACGAGCAGTACTTC.

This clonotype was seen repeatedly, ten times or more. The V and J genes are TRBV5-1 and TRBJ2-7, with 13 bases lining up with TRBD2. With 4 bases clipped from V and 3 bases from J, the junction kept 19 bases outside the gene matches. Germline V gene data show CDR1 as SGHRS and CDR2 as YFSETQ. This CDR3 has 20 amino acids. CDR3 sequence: CASSGSSGPGLAGIRYEQYF. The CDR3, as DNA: TGCGCCAGCAGCGGGTCGAGTGGCCCGGGACTAGCGGGGATCCGCTACGAGCAGTACTTC.

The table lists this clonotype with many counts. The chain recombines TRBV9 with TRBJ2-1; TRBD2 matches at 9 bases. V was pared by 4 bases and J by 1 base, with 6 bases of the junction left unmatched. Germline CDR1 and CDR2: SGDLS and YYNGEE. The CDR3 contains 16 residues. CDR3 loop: CASSISGGGSYNEQFF. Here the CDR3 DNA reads TGTGCCAGCAGCATTAGCGGGGGCGGTTCCTACAATGAGCAGTTCTTC.

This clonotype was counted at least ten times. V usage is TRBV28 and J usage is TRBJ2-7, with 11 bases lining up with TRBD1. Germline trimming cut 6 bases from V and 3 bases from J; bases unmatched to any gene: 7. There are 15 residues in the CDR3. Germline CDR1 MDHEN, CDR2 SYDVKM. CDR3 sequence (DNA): TGTGCCAGCAGCACCACGGGACAGGGGGTCTACGAGCAGTACTTC. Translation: CASSTTGQGVYEQYF.

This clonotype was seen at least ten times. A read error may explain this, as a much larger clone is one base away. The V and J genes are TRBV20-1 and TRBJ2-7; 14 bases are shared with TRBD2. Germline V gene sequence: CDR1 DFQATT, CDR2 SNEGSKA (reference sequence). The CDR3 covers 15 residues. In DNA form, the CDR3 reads TGCAGTGCTAGAACCCCGACTAGCGGGAGGGTCGAGCAGTGCTTC. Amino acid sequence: CSARTPTSGRVEQCF.

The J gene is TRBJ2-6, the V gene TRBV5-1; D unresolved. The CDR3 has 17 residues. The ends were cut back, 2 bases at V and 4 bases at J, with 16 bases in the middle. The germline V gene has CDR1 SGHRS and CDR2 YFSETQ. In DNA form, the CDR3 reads TGCGCCAGCAGCTTTACTAATACGCTTTTGGGGGCCAACGTCCTGACTTTC. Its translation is CASSFTNTLLGANVLTF.

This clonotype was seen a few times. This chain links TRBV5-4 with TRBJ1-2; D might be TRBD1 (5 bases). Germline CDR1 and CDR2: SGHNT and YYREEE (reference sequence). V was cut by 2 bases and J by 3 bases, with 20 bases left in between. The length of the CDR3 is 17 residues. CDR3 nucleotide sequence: TGTGCCAGCAGCTTCATTGTTGGGGGACCGATCGACTATGGCTACACCTTC. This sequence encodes CASSFIVGGPIDYGYTF.

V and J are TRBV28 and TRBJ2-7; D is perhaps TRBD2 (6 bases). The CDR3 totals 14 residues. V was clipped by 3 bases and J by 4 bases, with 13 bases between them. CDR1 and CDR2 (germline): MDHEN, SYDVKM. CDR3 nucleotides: TGTGCCAGCAGTTTCCAGGACTACCTATACGAGCAGTACTTC. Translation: CASSFQDYLYEQYF.

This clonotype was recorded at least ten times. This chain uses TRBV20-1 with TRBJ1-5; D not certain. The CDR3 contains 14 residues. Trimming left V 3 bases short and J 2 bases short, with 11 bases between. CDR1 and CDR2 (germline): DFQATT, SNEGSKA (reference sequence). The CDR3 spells CSASVGSGNQPQHF. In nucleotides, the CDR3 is TGCAGTGCTAGTGTCGGATCAGGCAATCAGCCCCAGCATTTT.

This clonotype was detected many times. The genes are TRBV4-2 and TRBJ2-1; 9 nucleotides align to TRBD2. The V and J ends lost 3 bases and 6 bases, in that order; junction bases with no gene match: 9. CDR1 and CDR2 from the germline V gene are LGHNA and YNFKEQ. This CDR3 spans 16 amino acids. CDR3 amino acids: CASSHSTGLASNEQFF. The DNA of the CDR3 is TGTGCCAGCAGCCACTCAACGGGACTAGCTTCCAATGAGCAGTTCTTC.

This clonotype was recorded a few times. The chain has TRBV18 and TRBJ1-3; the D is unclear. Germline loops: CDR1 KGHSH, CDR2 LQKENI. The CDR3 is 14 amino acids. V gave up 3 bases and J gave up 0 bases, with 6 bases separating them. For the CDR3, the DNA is TGTGCCAGCTCACCGTCTCACTCTGGAAACACCATATATTTT. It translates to CASSPSHSGNTIYF.